This T cell receptor (beta chain) is drawn from a study of Tregs in tolerant kidney transplant recipients. General observations from the study: Expanding Tregs on activated donor B cells appeared to best identify donor-specific TCRbeta clones. Validation in larger populations is needed because few patients were studied. No direct test of biological reproducibility was done here.

Measured with immunoSEQ multiplex PCR; TCRdb has only the in-frame clones, and not every one. This sample has about 120,000 clones; 92% occur once, and the top ten carry less than 0.7%. Concerning this clone itself: Antigen: not known.

The germline V gene encodes CDR1 KGHSH and CDR2 LQKENI. The CDR3 is 14 residues long. V lost 1 base, J lost 3 bases, and 10 bases lay in between. CD4+CD25+CD127- Tregs, CD4+CD25- non-Tregs, CD4 and CD8 cells were sorted. The chain links TRBV18 to TRBJ2-7; D may be TRBD2 (6 bases). This TCR derives from a human donor in good health. The sequenced sample consisted of CD4+ T cells from blood. DNA of the CDR3: TGTGCCAGCTCACCACAGGGACTGAACTACGAGCAGTACTTC. This sequence encodes CASSPQGLNYEQYF.